This TCR beta chain was documented in a study of identical twins. Germline V gene sequence: CDR1 LGHDT, CDR2 YNNKEL (reference sequence). V was trimmed by 11 bases and J by 9 bases, leaving 32 bases between them. There are 17 residues in the CDR3. TCRdb re-called the 5' RACE reads through MiXCR, storing one row per CDR3 protein. The sample has approximately 210,000 distinct CDR3 sequences; 6% to 7% are singletons. The same specimen was also included in a second study, on T cells expressing NK-cell markers. That study reports: TCR beta repertoires came from sorted CD3+CD56+NKG2C+, CD3+CD56+NKG2C- and CD3+CD56-NKG2C+ T cells. Within the sequenced cohort of eight donors, seven exhibited HCMV seropositivity and one was seronegative.

The rearrangement links TRBV3-1 to TRBJ2-1; no reliable D call. Material: CD8+ T cells sorted from blood. The sequence derives from a woman aged 18-29 years in good health. The CDR3 region has the DNA TGTGCCTCCTGCAAAGAGGTACCTTGGACGCCTGGTAGTGAGCAGTTCTTC. Translating it yields CASCKEVPWTPGSEQFF.